This TCR beta chain is from a study of regulatory T cells in long-lasting Graves disease. The sample holds many counts of this clonotype. What it binds is unknown. CDR3 length: 13 residues. Between the trimmed V and J ends, which lost 3 bases and 7 bases, there was a span of 12 bases. Germline lookup yields CDR1 KGHSH and CDR2 LQKENI. Time point here: newly diagnosed GD, antithyroid drugs for less than 3 months. After RNA was extracted from PBMCs, the TCR library was made from it. iRepertoire HTBI primers and Arm-PCR of CDR3 regions built TCR beta libraries. TCRdb re-called the multiplex PCR reads with MiXCR, one entry per CDR3 protein. The data contain roughly 350,000 distinct CDR3 sequences, around 15% of them seen just once; the ten biggest clones take up around 20%. General observations from the study: Authors noted too few samples as a limitation. For persistent Graves' patients, TCR diversity was lower than for newly diagnosed ones.

These same records also appear under a second study, on T cells in Graves' hyperthyroidism and ophthalmopathy. From that paper: The TCR CDR3 first-round RT-PCR relied on the HTBI primer set. The model anticipated ophthalmopathy a median approximately 6.5 months pre-onset.

This specimen was peripheral blood mononuclear cells (PBMCs), taken at new diagnosis, from a patient treated with antithyroid drugs. The clonotype comes from a woman under 30 with Graves disease. The V call is TRBV18, the J call TRBJ1-1, with D possibly TRBD1 on 6 matching bases. This CDR3 reads CASSPQEGGEAFF. Here the CDR3 DNA reads TGTGCCAGCTCACCGCAAGAGGGGGGTGAAGCTTTCTTT.